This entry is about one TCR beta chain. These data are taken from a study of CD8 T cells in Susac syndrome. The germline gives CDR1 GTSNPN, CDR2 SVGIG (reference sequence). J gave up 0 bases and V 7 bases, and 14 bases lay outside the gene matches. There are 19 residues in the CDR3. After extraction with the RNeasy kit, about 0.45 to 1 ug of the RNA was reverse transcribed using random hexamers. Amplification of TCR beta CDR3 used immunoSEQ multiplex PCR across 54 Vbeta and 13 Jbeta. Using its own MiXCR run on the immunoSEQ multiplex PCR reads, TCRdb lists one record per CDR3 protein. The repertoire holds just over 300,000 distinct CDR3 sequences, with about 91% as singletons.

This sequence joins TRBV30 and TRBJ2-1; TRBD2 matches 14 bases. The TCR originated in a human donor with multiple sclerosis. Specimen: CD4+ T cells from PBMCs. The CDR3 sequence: CASLSFRTSGGSSYNEQFF. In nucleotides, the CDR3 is TGTGCCTCCCTGTCCTTCCGGACTAGCGGGGGGAGCTCCTACAATGAGCAGTTCTTC.